The entry that follows covers one T cell receptor (beta chain) sequence. This entry comes from a study of blood T cell repertoires in COVID-19. Study-level information: T cells, B-cell-depleted T cells, or PBMCs provided the cDNA or gDNA that served as material.

Profiling relied on immunoSEQ multiplex PCR, and the TCRdb table lists in-frame clones only, not all of them. Here the sample spans around 240,000 clones, approximately 83% being singletons. This CDR3 region has 15 residues. With 6 bases removed from V and 5 bases from J, the gap between germline ends came to 14 bases. CDR1 is LNHDA and CDR2 is SQIVND in the germline V gene (reference sequence). The chain couples TRBV19 to TRBJ1-6; TRBD1 is a possible D gene (6 bases). This TCR was recovered from a woman between 45 and 65 years old who had recovered from COVID-19. Sequencing used PBMCs or T cells enriched from blood (not recorded which). The CDR3 DNA reads as TGTGCCAGTAGATTACAGGGAACGAATAATTCACCCCTCCACTTT. As protein: CASRLQGTNNSPLHF.